Each of the 26 T cell receptor beta chains below was sequenced from the same sample in a study of cytomegalovirus exposure and HLA in healthy donors (TCRdb year 2017). Library prep was done by the immunoSEQ multiplex PCR assay. The table was pulled from immuneACCESS by TCRdb, which kept in-frame rearrangements only. Such tables lose some clones; where checked, under half of the loss comes from unresolved V genes, and the rest has no known cause. The sample contains about 220,000 clones, 85% to 90% of them found a single time. The ten largest account for about 2.7% of the sample. The sequencing sample was made of PBMCs. The source is a young woman in good health and CMV-seronegative.

CDR3 protein: CASSLGTGLDTEAFF. In DNA form, the CDR3 reads TGTGCCAGCAGCCTCGGGACAGGGTTGGACACTGAAGCTTTCTTT. The chain carries TRBV4-2 and TRBJ1-1; 9 nucleotides align to TRBD1. Trimming removed 4 bases from V and 3 bases from J; junction bases left unmatched: 6. In germline, CDR1 is LGHNA, CDR2 YNFKEQ. The CDR3 length is 15 residues.

This chain uses TRBV19 with TRBJ2-7, with no clear D. The CDR3 length is 15 residues. CDR1 and CDR2 (germline): LNHDA, SQIVND (reference sequence). Between the trimmed V and J ends, which lost 9 bases and 0 bases, there was a span of 18 bases. The CDR3 spells CASAVTGSSSYEQYF. CDR3 coding DNA: TGTGCCAGCGCCGTCACCGGGTCCAGCTCCTACGAGCAGTACTTC.

The rearrangement uses TRBV9 and TRBJ2-7; D is undetermined. Trimming took off 0 bases at V and 2 bases at J, with 9 bases between the two ends. Germline CDR1 reads SGDLS; CDR2 reads YYNGEE. This CDR3 has 14 amino acids. CDR3 in amino acids: CASSVGRSPYEQYF. The CDR3 nucleotides are TGTGCCAGCAGCGTAGGAAGGAGCCCCTACGAGCAGTACTTC.

Here the CDR3 DNA reads TGCGCCAGCAGCAAGGGGACAGGAGTTACTAGCACAGATACGCAGTATTTT. It codes for CASSKGTGVTSTDTQYF. V and J are TRBV5-1 and TRBJ2-3; 8 bases fit TRBD1. This CDR3 is 17 amino acids long. The trim removed 4 bases at V and 0 bases at J, leaving 10 bases unmatched. Looked up from germline, CDR1 is SGHRS and CDR2 is YFSETQ.

This clone has just a few counts. CDR3 DNA: TGTGCCAGTAGTATGGCAGGGTTCAATCAGCCCCAGCATTTT. This sequence encodes CASSMAGFNQPQHF. The chain uses TRBV19 and TRBJ1-5; weak D call: TRBD1 (5 bases). CDR1 is LNHDA, CDR2 SQIVND, per germline (reference sequence). The CDR3 contains 14 residues. V shed 3 bases and J shed 3 bases, with 9 bases lying between them.

DNA for the CDR3: TGTGCCAGCAGCTTTACCAGCGGGAGGCAGCAGACCCAGTACTTC. Translated, it gives CASSFTSGRQQTQYF. The chain combines TRBV5-8 with TRBJ2-5; TRBD2 matches at 9 bases. J was trimmed by 6 bases and V by 2 bases; bases with no gene match: 8. Looked up from germline, CDR1 is SGHTS and CDR2 is YDEGEE. This CDR3 spans 15 amino acids.

The rearrangement joins TRBV11-1 to TRBJ2-1; tentatively, D is TRBD1 (5 bases). The CDR3 spans 14 residues. With 5 bases removed from V and 0 bases from J, the gap between germline ends came to 8 bases. Germline V gives CDR1 SGHAT, CDR2 FQDESV (reference sequence). The CDR3 DNA sequence: TGTGCCAGCAGCCCCGACAGCTCCTACAATGAGCAGTTCTTC. This translates into CASSPDSSYNEQFF. Full variable domain (outside the CDR3, taken from reference TRBV11-1 and TRBJ2-1): EAEVAQSPRYKITEKSQAVAFWCDPISGHATLYWYRQILGQGPELLVQFQDESVVDDSQLPKDRFSAERLKGVDSTLKIQPAELGDSAMYLCASSPDSSYNEQFFGPGTRLTVL.

The CDR3 sequence: CASSIRRQGTGNEQFF. The CDR3 DNA sequence: TGTGCCAGTAGTATACGCCGCCAGGGTACTGGCAATGAGCAGTTCTTC. The chain employs TRBV19 and TRBJ2-1, with D maybe TRBD1 (5 bases). CDR3 length equals 16 residues. Germline CDR1 LNHDA, CDR2 SQIVND (reference sequence). V was pared by 2 bases and J by 6 bases, with 17 bases between.

The chain joins TRBV10-3 to TRBJ2-3; perhaps TRBD2 as D (5 bases). Trimming took off 4 bases at V and 4 bases at J, with 18 bases between the two ends. CDR3 length: 16 residues. Germline CDR1 is ENHRY and CDR2 is SYGVKD. CDR3 amino acids: CAISGEGSRGADTQYF. The CDR3 coding sequence is TGTGCCATCAGTGGGGAAGGGAGCAGAGGTGCAGATACGCAGTATTTT.

The chain carries TRBV5-4 and TRBJ2-7; 12 nucleotides line up with TRBD1. The ends lost 4 bases at V and 5 bases at J; junction bases unmatched: 7. CDR3 length: 15 residues. CDR1 is SGHNT, CDR2 YYREEE, per germline (reference sequence). The CDR3 DNA is TGTGCCAGCAGCATACCGGGACAGGGGGCAGACGAGCAGTACTTC. Protein product: CASSIPGQGADEQYF.

CDR3 loop: CASSILGATGELFF. For the CDR3, the DNA is TGTGCCAGTAGTATTTTAGGGGCCACCGGGGAGCTGTTTTTT. The chain recombines TRBV19 with TRBJ2-2; tentatively, D is TRBD1 (5 bases). V dropped 3 bases and J dropped 4 bases, with 9 bases sitting between them. Germline V gene data show CDR1 as LNHDA and CDR2 as SQIVND (reference sequence). CDR3 length: 14 residues.

The chain uses TRBV13 and TRBJ2-7; perhaps TRBD1 as D (5 bases). The CDR3 runs 14 residues. Trimming took 0 bases from V and 2 from J, leaving 8 bases between them. Germline values: CDR1 PRHDT, CDR2 FYEKMQ (reference sequence). The CDR3 nucleotides read TGTGCCAGCAGCTTAGGAGGGGTTACCTACGAGCAGTACTTC. This codes for CASSLGGVTYEQYF.

The chain is built from TRBV7-8 and TRBJ2-7, with a tentative D call TRBD2 (5 bases). The CDR3 is made up of 14 amino acids. Trimming shortened V by 1 base and J by 3 bases, and 10 bases separated the two germline ends. The germline gives CDR1 SGHVS, CDR2 FQNEAQ. The CDR3 here is CASSLEGEHYEQYF. Written as DNA, the CDR3 is TGTGCCAGCAGCTTAGAGGGAGAGCACTACGAGCAGTACTTC.

The chain links TRBV9 to TRBJ2-3, with D perhaps TRBD2 (5 bases). Per the germline V gene, CDR1 is SGDLS and CDR2 is YYNGEE. V gave up 8 bases and J gave up 1 base, with 14 bases separating them. The CDR3 spans 14 residues. The CDR3 region has the DNA TGTGCCAGTAACCGAGGTAGCGGCACAGATACGCAGTATTTT. This gives the protein CASNRGSGTDTQYF.

The genes are TRBV7-6 and TRBJ1-5, with TRBD1 matching over 9 bases. J lost 6 bases, V lost 6 bases, and 9 bases had no gene match. Germline V gene sequence: CDR1 SGHVS, CDR2 FNYEAQ. CDR3 length equals 15 residues. As DNA, the CDR3 is TGTGCCAGCAGTCCAGGACAGGGGTGGGCTCAGCCCCAGCATTTT. Amino acids: CASSPGQGWAQPQHF.

The chain joins TRBV14 to TRBJ1-1; TRBD1 agrees at 8 bases. The CDR3 sequence is 14 residues long. The V segment lost 5 bases and the J segment 4 bases; nucleotides outside the gene matches: 6. Germline V gives CDR1 SGHDN, CDR2 FVKESK. The CDR3: CASSETGEGTEAFF. The CDR3 DNA is TGTGCCAGCAGCGAGACAGGGGAGGGCACTGAAGCTTTCTTT.

Worth noting for this clone: A single base separates this from a much larger clone, so it may be a read error. The chain combines TRBV7-9 with TRBJ1-5; 9 bases are a match to TRBD1. The CDR3 spans 13 residues. Trimming removed 5 bases from V and 6 bases from J; junction bases left unmatched: 2. Germline V gene sequence: CDR1 SEHNR, CDR2 FQNEAQ (reference sequence). In nucleotides, the CDR3 is TGTGCCAGCAGCCCACAGGGGGCTCAGCCCCAGCATTTT. This encodes CASSPQGAQPQHF.

The genes are TRBV6-1 and TRBJ1-2; a possible D gene is TRBD1 (5 bases). Trimming cost V 6 bases and J 8 bases, with 16 bases left between them. The CDR3 consists of 13 residues. The germline V gene has CDR1 MNHNS and CDR2 SASEGT. CDR3 amino acids: CASSEQVLQGYTF. CDR3 DNA sequence: TGTGCCAGCAGCGAACAGGTTTTGCAGGGCTACACCTTC.

This rearrangement joins TRBV7-3 to TRBJ2-3; no firm D call. With 3 bases removed from V and 2 bases from J, the gap between germline ends came to 9 bases. This CDR3 spans 14 amino acids. Germline V gene lookup returns CDR1 SGHTA and CDR2 FQGTGA. This CDR3 reads CASSFSGTTDTQYF. Written as DNA, the CDR3 is TGTGCCAGCAGCTTTTCAGGCACCACAGATACGCAGTATTTT.

The chain employs TRBV15 and TRBJ2-7; 14 bases line up with TRBD2. Trimming removed 3 bases from V and 3 bases from J; junction bases left unmatched: 4. Germline-derived CDR1 and CDR2 are LNHNV and YYDKDF (reference sequence). The CDR3 is made up of 16 amino acids. CDR3 in amino acids: CATSSGTSGGYYEQYF. The DNA of the CDR3 is TGTGCCACCAGCAGCGGGACTAGCGGGGGATACTACGAGCAGTACTTC.

This clone turned up a few times. The chain links TRBV4-2 to TRBJ2-7, with 7 bases fitting TRBD2. Germline V gene data show CDR1 as LGHNA and CDR2 as YNFKEQ. J gave up 1 base and V 6 bases, and 9 bases lay outside the gene matches. The CDR3 is 15 amino acids. CDR3 amino acids: CASSDTQRDSYEQYF. In DNA form, the CDR3 reads TGTGCCAGCAGTGACACCCAGCGGGATTCCTACGAGCAGTACTTC.

This chain connects TRBV6-1 to TRBJ2-6; D is unclear. Germline lookup yields CDR1 MNHNS and CDR2 SASEGT. The V gene lost 0 bases and the J gene lost 0 bases, with 6 bases spanning the gap. CDR3 size: 16 residues. CDR3 DNA sequence: TGTGCCAGCAGTGAAGCGCGGAGCTCTGGGGCCAACGTCCTGACTTTC. It codes for CASSEARSSGANVLTF.

The rearrangement joins TRBV2 to TRBJ2-1; 7 positions agree with TRBD1. The CDR3 covers 15 residues. In germline, CDR1 is SNHLY, CDR2 FYNNEI. J was trimmed by 4 bases and V by 1 base; bases with no gene match: 4. The CDR3, as DNA: TGTGCCAGCAGTGAAGGCGACAGGGCATACAATGAGCAGTTCTTC. Translated: CASSEGDRAYNEQFF.

The chain couples TRBV4-3 to TRBJ1-1; a possible D gene is TRBD1 (6 bases). The germline CDR1 and CDR2 sequences are LGHNA and YSLEER. This CDR3 has 18 amino acids. Trimming left V 0 bases short and J 3 bases short, with 20 bases between. CDR3 sequence: CASSQERRGYIVDTEAFF. CDR3 DNA: TGCGCCAGCAGCCAAGAGCGTAGGGGGTATATCGTGGACACTGAAGCTTTCTTT.

The chain is built from TRBV21-1 and TRBJ2-5; the table's D gene call, TRBD1, was not cross checked with the DNA. TRBV21-1 is a pseudogene. The CDR3 runs 18 residues. Here the CDR3 DNA reads TGTGCCAGCAGCAAGACTTATGTTCGGACAGTGTGGCAAGAGACCCAGTACTTC. Translating it yields CASSKTYVRTVWQETQYF.

The chain's CDR3 is CASSLSDRHRTDTQYF. In DNA, the CDR3 is TGTGCCAGCAGTTTATCAGACAGGCACCGCACAGATACGCAGTATTTT. V usage is TRBV28 and J usage is TRBJ2-3; a weak D match, TRBD1 (6 bases). CDR1 is MDHEN, CDR2 SYDVKM, per germline. V lost 1 base and J 1 base, leaving 12 bases between the germline ends. This CDR3 is built from 16 residues.